This T cell receptor (beta chain) was observed in a study of blood T cell repertoires in COVID-19. Study at large: Material from acute and convalescent COVID-19 was sourced from the United States, Italy and Spain. T cells, B-cell-depleted T cells, or PBMCs provided the cDNA or gDNA that served as material.

Original analysis: Reference gene primer amplification in the assay estimated nucleated cell counts. Sequencing was performed with immunoSEQ multiplex PCR; in TCRdb, only in-frame clones are kept and a portion is missing. V, J and clone size reflect that table, while D and trimming were determined from the DNA. The sample lists around 94,000 clones, more than 75% occurring once. The receptor was derived from a man aged 50 to 59 with active or convalescent COVID-19. The specimen sequenced was peripheral blood.

The CDR3 loop is CASSSSGTGANNSPLHF. The DNA for the CDR3 is TGCGCCAGCAGCTCTTCCGGGACAGGGGCGAATAATTCACCCCTCCACTTT. The chain employs TRBV5-1 and TRBJ1-6; 10 nucleotides agree with TRBD1. Trimming at V came to 3 bases and at J to 5 bases, leaving 8 bases not matched to a gene. Per germline, CDR1 SGHRS and CDR2 YFSETQ. This CDR3 comprises 17 residues.